This TCR beta chain was captured in a study of blood T cell repertoires in COVID-19. Across the study: Italy, Spain and the United States were the sources of the convalescent and acute COVID-19 samples.

The CDR3 contains 14 residues. Germline CDR1 SGDLS, CDR2 YYNGEE. Trimming at V came to 2 bases and at J to 6 bases, leaving 3 bases not matched to a gene. This clone was found once. As processed by the authors: Reference gene primer amplification yielded estimated nucleated cell counts. Data came from immunoSEQ multiplex PCR; TCRdb stores just in-frame clones and leaves some out. That table is the source of V, J and clone size, and D and trimming were worked out from the DNA. The profile shows over 250,000 clones, 89% of them singletons. The receptor was derived from a woman aged 55 to 70 with acute or convalescent COVID-19. This chain links TRBV9 with TRBJ2-1; 9 bases align to TRBD1. Sequenced input: peripheral blood. This chain's CDR3 is CASSVGQGPNEQFF. For the CDR3, the DNA is TGTGCCAGCAGCGTGGGACAGGGTCCCAATGAGCAGTTCTTC.